The rows below give T cell receptor beta chains drawn from one sample of a study of cytomegalovirus exposure and HLA in healthy donors. Only in-frame clones appear in the TCRdb table, and some are missing; sequencing was by immunoSEQ multiplex PCR. The table has some 140,000 clones, roughly 80% seen once. Source material: PBMCs. These TCRs come from a young man in good health and CMV-seropositive. CDR3s include the opening cysteine and the closing phenylalanine or tryptophan. A D gene is named only where the DNA matches it firmly. Rows may omit the clone size; those that give it use once, few, many or a size class.

d_call,v_call,clone_size,j_call,cdr3_aa,cdr3_nt
-,TRBV4-1,-,TRBJ2-7,CASSQVDRTYEQYF,TGCGCCAGCAGCCAAGTTGACAGGACCTACGAGCAGTACTTC
TRBD2,TRBV30,-,TRBJ2-1,CAWSAAGTNYNEQFF,TGTGCCTGGAGTGCAGCGGGAACGAACTACAATGAGCAGTTCTTC
-,TRBV19,-,TRBJ1-5,CASSSRKDRALNQPQHF,TGTGCCAGTAGTTCCAGAAAGGACAGAGCCCTTAATCAGCCCCAGCATTTT
-,TRBV4-2,-,TRBJ2-7,CASIKLKLLPGFSYEQYF,TGTGCCAGCATCAAACTCAAGTTACTACCGGGATTCTCCTACGAGCAGTACTTC
-,TRBV5-4,-,TRBJ1-1,CASSRQGKTEAFF,TGTGCCAGCAGCAGGCAGGGTAAGACTGAAGCTTTCTTT
-,TRBV27,few,TRBJ2-1,CASSLSFTYNEQFF,TGTGCCAGCAGTTTATCGTTTACCTACAATGAGCAGTTCTTC
-,TRBV29-1,-,TRBJ2-4,CSVVERDIQYF,TGCAGCGTTGTTGAGAGGGACATTCAGTACTTC
TRBD2,TRBV6-5,-,TRBJ2-5,CASSPFGEGRTQYF,TGTGCCAGCAGTCCCTTTGGGGAGGGGCGCACCCAGTACTTC
TRBD1,TRBV5-6,-,TRBJ1-2,CASSWGQSDYGYTF,TGTGCCAGCAGTTGGGGACAGTCAGACTATGGCTACACCTTC
TRBD1,TRBV7-2,-,TRBJ1-1,CASSWTGDTEAFF,TGTGCCAGCAGCTGGACAGGGGACACTGAAGCTTTCTTT
TRBD1,TRBV16,-,TRBJ1-1,CASSKDRGEAFF,TGTGCCAGCAGCAAAGACAGGGGTGAAGCTTTCTTT
TRBD2,TRBV7-6,-,TRBJ2-2,CASSSRATGGGELFF,TGTGCCAGCAGCAGCAGGGCTACGGGGGGCGGGGAGCTGTTTTTT
-,TRBV12-5,-,TRBJ2-7,CASGPPNYSGSYEQYF,TGTGCTAGTGGTCCCCCTAATTACTCGGGCTCCTACGAGCAGTACTTC
TRBD1,TRBV30,-,TRBJ2-7,CAWSATFFRDRDKLEQYF,TGTGCCTGGAGTGCTACGTTTTTTCGGGACAGGGATAAACTTGAGCAGTACTTC
TRBD1,TRBV6-5,-,TRBJ1-1,CASSVAGTGLEAFF,TGTGCCAGCAGTGTCGCCGGGACAGGCTTGGAAGCTTTCTTT
TRBD2,TRBV19,-,TRBJ2-1,CASNPTSGRVSEQFF,TGTGCCAGTAACCCGACTAGCGGGAGGGTAAGTGAGCAGTTCTTC
TRBD2,TRBV28,-,TRBJ2-3,CASSSPSGSLTDTQYF,TGTGCCAGCAGTTCCCCTAGCGGGAGCCTCACAGATACGCAGTATTTT
TRBD1,TRBV6-1,few,TRBJ2-2,CASSGRTGKTTGELFF,TGTGCCAGCAGTGGTCGGACAGGGAAAACAACCGGGGAGCTGTTTTTT
-,TRBV30,-,TRBJ1-3,CAWNTQGVGNTIYF,TGTGCCTGGAATACCCAGGGTGTTGGAAACACCATATATTTT
TRBD2,TRBV4-2,-,TRBJ2-5,CASSQDLAVQETQYF,TGTGCCAGCAGCCAAGACCTAGCGGTCCAAGAGACCCAGTACTTC
-,TRBV29-1,-,TRBJ1-2,CSVERGYGYTF,TGCAGCGTTGAACGAGGTTATGGCTACACCTTC
-,TRBV4-1,few,TRBJ1-6,CASSQEPQSSYNSPLHF,TGCGCCAGCAGCCAAGAGCCACAGAGCTCCTATAATTCACCCCTCCACTTT
TRBD1,TRBV10-3,-,TRBJ2-2,CAIGGQGGTGELFF,TGTGCCATCGGGGGACAGGGTGGTACCGGGGAGCTGTTTTTT
TRBD2,TRBV11-1,-,TRBJ2-1,CASSPRMGLAGADNEQFF,TGTGCCAGCAGCCCCAGAATGGGACTAGCGGGAGCGGACAATGAGCAGTTCTTC
-,TRBV4-2,-,TRBJ2-3,CASSQDRETDTQYF,TGTGCCAGCAGCCAGGATCGGGAGACAGATACGCAGTATTTT
-,TRBV7-9,once,TRBJ2-1,CASSPGENEQFF,TGTGCCAGCAGCCCGGGAGAGAATGAGCAGTTCTTC
TRBD1,TRBV6-1,-,TRBJ1-2,CASSERGQGSYGYTF,TGTGCCAGCAGTGAAAGGGGACAGGGGAGTTATGGCTACACCTTC
TRBD1,TRBV7-9,-,TRBJ1-2,CASSLGGTGEGGYTF,TGTGCCAGCAGCTTGGGCGGGACAGGGGAGGGAGGCTACACCTTC
TRBD1,TRBV7-8,-,TRBJ2-7,CASSLVATGVHEQYF,TGTGCCAGCAGCTTAGTTGCGACAGGGGTCCACGAGCAGTACTTC
-,TRBV9,-,TRBJ2-1,CASSVERTVLTYNEQFF,TGTGCCAGCAGCGTAGAGCGGACAGTCCTAACCTACAATGAGCAGTTCTTC
-,TRBV19,-,TRBJ1-1,CASSEPGAPTNTEAFF,TGTGCCAGTAGCGAGCCAGGGGCGCCGACGAACACTGAAGCTTTCTTT
TRBD2,TRBV5-4,-,TRBJ2-2,CASSYGLAPTGELFF,TGTGCCAGCAGCTACGGACTAGCGCCTACCGGGGAGCTGTTTTTT
TRBD1,TRBV29-1,-,TRBJ1-2,CSVTQTGFYYGYTF,TGCAGCGTTACCCAGACAGGGTTCTACTATGGCTACACCTTC
TRBD1,TRBV4-1,few,TRBJ1-3,CASSQSGGNSGNTIYF,TGCGCCAGCAGCCAATCAGGGGGGAACTCTGGAAACACCATATATTTT
TRBD1,TRBV5-1,-,TRBJ1-1,CASSTGQGNPNTEAFF,TGCGCCAGCAGCACTGGACAGGGGAATCCGAACACTGAAGCTTTCTTT
-,TRBV7-6,-,TRBJ2-2,CASSLIGPGSAGELFF,TGTGCCAGCAGCTTAATAGGTCCCGGGAGCGCCGGGGAGCTGTTTTTT
TRBD1,TRBV11-3,few,TRBJ2-1,CASSSDNTGTGDEQFF,TGTGCCAGCAGCTCAGACAACACCGGGACAGGCGATGAGCAGTTCTTC
TRBD1,TRBV7-2,few,TRBJ2-5,CASSRQGQETQYF,TGTGCCAGCAGCCGACAGGGCCAAGAGACCCAGTACTTC
-,TRBV16,-,TRBJ2-2,CASSQGSTGELFF,TGTGCCAGCAGCCAGGGGAGCACCGGGGAGCTGTTTTTT
-,TRBV6-5,-,TRBJ2-3,CASSSADTQYF,TGTGCCAGCAGTTCGGCAGATACGCAGTATTTT
TRBD1,TRBV28,-,TRBJ1-5,CASSQQGTGQPQHF,TGTGCCAGCAGCCAACAGGGGACGGGTCAGCCCCAGCATTTT
TRBD2,TRBV7-2,-,TRBJ2-7,CASSLAAGGRGEQYF,TGTGCCAGCAGCTTAGCGGCGGGAGGTCGGGGCGAGCAGTACTTC
TRBD1,TRBV5-1,-,TRBJ2-2,CASSLGQGGGELFF,TGCGCCAGCAGCCTAGGACAGGGTGGCGGGGAGCTGTTTTTT
-,TRBV19,-,TRBJ1-2,CASSTRDSLYGYTF,TGTGCCAGTAGTACCCGAGACAGCCTCTATGGCTACACCTTC
-,TRBV11-2,-,TRBJ2-7,CASSLDRNSYEQYF,TGTGCCAGCAGCCTAGACAGAAACTCCTACGAGCAGTACTTC
-,TRBV5-1,-,TRBJ2-5,CASSSDTYQETQYF,TGCGCCAGCAGCTCGGACACTTACCAAGAGACCCAGTACTTC
TRBD2,TRBV7-6,-,TRBJ2-1,CASSLGSAGGPNEQFF,TGTGCCAGCAGCTTAGGCTCAGCGGGAGGGCCAAATGAGCAGTTCTTC
-,TRBV10-3,-,TRBJ2-1,CASLDRSSYNEQFF,TGTGCCAGCCTAGACCGAAGCTCCTACAATGAGCAGTTCTTC
TRBD2,TRBV19,-,TRBJ2-1,CASMAGTGGLNEQFF,TGTGCCAGTATGGCGGGCACGGGGGGACTCAATGAGCAGTTCTTC
TRBD2,TRBV2,-,TRBJ2-7,CASGSGSSYEQYF,TGTGCCAGCGGAAGCGGGAGTTCCTACGAGCAGTACTTC